This entry is about one TCR beta chain. The entry originates in a study of control samples from healthy donors and cancer patients. Repertoires were generated with immunoSEQ multiplex PCR, while TCRdb's copy carries only in-frame clones and drops some. The table includes 130,000 to 150,000 clones, approximately 92% detected once. V was pared by 7 bases and J by 1 base, with 10 bases between. This CDR3 is 13 amino acids long. Material: blood. This rearrangement joins TRBV12-3 or TRBV12-4 to TRBJ2-5; TRBD1 or TRBD2 may be the D gene (6 bases each). This TCR was sampled from a man aged 25-45 years in good health. CDR3 coding DNA: TGTGCCAGCAAGGGGGGATCCCAAGAGACCCAGTACTTC. This sequence encodes CASKGGSQETQYF.